A single sample is the source of the 8 T cell receptor beta chains below, sequenced in a study of T cell changes during pregnancy in multiple sclerosis. Clones were read by immunoSEQ multiplex PCR, and TCRdb kept only the in-frame ones, dropping some. This sample has 47,000 or so clones, with 90% found just once. This sample comprised peripheral blood, obtained after pregnancy. These TCRs come from a female donor in good health, enrolled as a control in a pregnancy study.

The V gene is TRBV5-6, the J gene TRBJ2-5; 14 bases fit TRBD2. Germline values: CDR1 SGHDT, CDR2 YYEEEE. The J segment lost 3 bases and the V segment lost 4 bases, leaving 5 bases of the junction unmatched. The CDR3 totals 16 residues. CDR3 in DNA: TGTGCCAGCAGCCAGGGACTAGCGGGGGTTAAAGAGACCCAGTACTTC. Its protein product is CASSQGLAGVKETQYF.

The chain combines TRBV5-1 with TRBJ1-1, with a possible D match to TRBD1 (6 bases). The germline V gene has CDR1 SGHRS and CDR2 YFSETQ. This CDR3 has 14 amino acids. Deletions cut 2 bases from V and 6 bases from J, with 14 bases between. CDR3 region: CASSLRFEGAEAFF. Written as DNA, the CDR3 is TGCGCCAGCAGCTTACGGTTCGAGGGGGCTGAAGCTTTCTTT.

This chain links TRBV7-3 with TRBJ2-1; TRBD2 agrees at 12 bases. V lost 2 bases to trimming and J lost 8 bases; unmatched junction nucleotides: 7. CDR3 length equals 16 residues. Germline V gene lookup returns CDR1 SGHTA and CDR2 FQGTGA. The CDR3 protein is CASSLSRLAGVYEQFF. The DNA of the CDR3 is TGTGCCAGCAGCTTATCTCGACTAGCGGGAGTCTATGAGCAGTTCTTC.

This clone showed up just once. The V and J genes are TRBV5-4 and TRBJ1-1; D gene uncertain. Germline V gene data show CDR1 as SGHNT and CDR2 as YYREEE (reference sequence). The CDR3 contains 15 residues. With 0 bases removed from V and 1 base from J, the gap between germline ends came to 10 bases. The CDR3 is CASSLAVARNTEAFF. In DNA, the CDR3 is TGTGCCAGCAGCTTGGCCGTGGCCAGGAACACTGAAGCTTTCTTT.

The chain links TRBV5-5 to TRBJ2-7; D may be TRBD2 (6 bases). This CDR3 contains 13 residues. V was clipped by 0 bases and J by 6 bases, with 10 bases between them. The germline V gene encodes CDR1 SGHKS and CDR2 YYEKEE (reference sequence). The CDR3 DNA sequence: TGTGCCAGCAGCTTGGGGGGACTGTCCGAGCAGTACTTC. The encoded protein is CASSLGGLSEQYF.

This rearrangement joins TRBV11-2 to TRBJ2-6, with 12 bases aligning to TRBD2. Germline loops: CDR1 SGHAT, CDR2 FQNNGV. V shed 6 bases and J 2 bases; nucleotides not matched to a gene: 8. This CDR3 region has 18 residues. For the CDR3, the DNA is TGTGCCAGCAGGTCCCTAGCGGGAGGGGGGACTGGGGCCAACGTCCTGACTTTC. Encoded protein: CASRSLAGGGTGANVLTF.

This clone appeared a single time. This sequence joins TRBV29-1 and TRBJ2-1, with TRBD2 identical over 7 bases. Germline V gene lookup returns CDR1 SQVTM and CDR2 ANQGSEA. This CDR3 has 14 amino acids. V lost 8 bases and J lost 0; bases outside the gene matches: 7. The CDR3 sequence: CSTGRRLSYNEQFF. CDR3 sequence (DNA): TGCAGCACCGGGAGGCGCCTCTCCTACAATGAGCAGTTCTTC.

The chain employs TRBV11-2 and TRBJ2-7, with 8 bases aligning to TRBD2. CDR1 is SGHAT, CDR2 FQNNGV, per germline. The CDR3 contains 15 residues. V lost 3 bases to trimming and J lost 5 bases; unmatched junction nucleotides: 9. CDR3 DNA sequence: TGTGCCAGCAGCTTCAGCCGGGAGGGTCCCCACGAGCAGTACTTC. Its protein product is CASSFSREGPHEQYF.